This TCR beta chain appears in the sequencing data of a study of blood T cell repertoires in COVID-19. This CDR3 comprises 17 residues. Germline CDR1 reads KGHSH; CDR2 reads LQKENI. V gave up 3 bases and J gave up 0 bases, with 15 bases separating them. In the original analysis: Estimated nucleated cell counts came from reference gene primer amplification. Using immunoSEQ multiplex PCR, the repertoire was profiled, and TCRdb retains in-frame clones only, with some absent. V and J calls and clone size are as listed in that table; D and trimming were resolved from the DNA. There are 220,000 or so clones in the sample; more than 75% occur only once, and around 2.1% lies in the top ten.

The receptor comes from a woman in her forties or fifties who had recovered from COVID-19. V usage is TRBV18 and J usage is TRBJ2-4; possibly TRBD2 for D (6 bases). Material for sequencing was PBMCs or T cells enriched from blood (not recorded which). The CDR3 nucleotides read TGTGCCAGCTCACCCACCTTGGGGGGTCTAGCCAAAAACATTCAGTACTTC. It encodes CASSPTLGGLAKNIQYF.